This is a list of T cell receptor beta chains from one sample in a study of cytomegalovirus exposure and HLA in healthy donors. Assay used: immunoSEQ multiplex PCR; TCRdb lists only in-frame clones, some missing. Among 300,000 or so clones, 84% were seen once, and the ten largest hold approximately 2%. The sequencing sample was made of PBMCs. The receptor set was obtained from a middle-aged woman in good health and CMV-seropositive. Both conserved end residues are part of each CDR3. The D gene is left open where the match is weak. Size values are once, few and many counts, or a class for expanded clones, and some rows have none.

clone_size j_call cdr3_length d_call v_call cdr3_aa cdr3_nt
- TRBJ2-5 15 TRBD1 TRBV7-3 CASSAGGRRQETQYF TGTGCCAGCAGCGCAGGGGGCAGGCGGCAAGAGACCCAGTACTTC
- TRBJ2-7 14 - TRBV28 CASSLYSTSYEQYF TGTGCCAGCAGTTTATATTCCACTTCCTACGAGCAGTACTTC
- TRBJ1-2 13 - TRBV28 CASSLQGWFGYTF TGTGCCAGCAGTTTACAGGGATGGTTTGGCTACACCTTC
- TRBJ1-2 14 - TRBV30 CAWSVGAPGYGYTF TGTGCCTGGAGTGTAGGGGCGCCAGGCTATGGCTACACCTTC
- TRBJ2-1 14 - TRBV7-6 CASSDRDNYNEQFF TGTGCCAGCAGCGACCGGGACAACTACAATGAGCAGTTCTTC
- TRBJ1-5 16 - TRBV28 CASSLNREWGNQPQHF TGTGCCAGCAGTTTAAACAGGGAATGGGGAAATCAGCCCCAGCATTTT
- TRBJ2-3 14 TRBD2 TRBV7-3 CASSLLGGTDTQYF TGTGCCAGCAGCCTACTCGGGGGGACAGATACGCAGTATTTT
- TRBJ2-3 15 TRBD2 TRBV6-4 CAIRSSGSWADTQYF TGTGCCATCAGAAGTAGCGGGAGTTGGGCAGATACGCAGTATTTT
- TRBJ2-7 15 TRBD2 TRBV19 CASSIPSGSSYEQYF TGTGCCAGTAGTATACCTAGCGGGAGTAGCTACGAGCAGTACTTC
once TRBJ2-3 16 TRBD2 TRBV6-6 CASSYFLAGGGDTQYF TGTGCCAGCAGTTACTTTCTAGCGGGAGGGGGAGATACGCAATATTTT
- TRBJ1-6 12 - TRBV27 CASSPGIPPLHF TGTGCCAGCAGCCCAGGAATCCCACCCCTCCACTTT
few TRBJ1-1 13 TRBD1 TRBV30 CAWDRVRNTEAFF TGTGCCTGGGACAGGGTGCGAAACACTGAAGCTTTCTTT
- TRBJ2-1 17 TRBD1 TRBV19 CASSNFIGTGASNEQFF TGTGCCAGTAGTAACTTTATAGGGACAGGGGCGAGCAATGAGCAGTTCTTC
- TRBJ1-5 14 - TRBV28 CASRESTGTQPQHF TGTGCCAGCAGGGAATCCACAGGGACTCAGCCCCAGCATTTT
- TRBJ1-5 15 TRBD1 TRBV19 CASRPGQGRNQPQHF TGTGCCAGTAGGCCTGGACAGGGTCGCAATCAGCCCCAGCATTTT
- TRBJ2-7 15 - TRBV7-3 CASSLAEDVSYEQYF TGTGCCAGCAGCTTAGCGGAAGATGTCTCCTACGAGCAGTACTTC
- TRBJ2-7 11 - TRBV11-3 CASSLQGWQYF TGTGCCAGCAGCTTACAGGGATGGCAGTACTTC
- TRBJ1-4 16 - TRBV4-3 CASSQDTATRGEKLFF TGCGCCAGCAGCCAAGACACGGCAACCCGGGGGGAAAAACTGTTTTTT
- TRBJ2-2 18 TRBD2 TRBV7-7 CASSFGLAGVPDTGELFF TGTGCCAGCAGCTTCGGGCTAGCGGGAGTTCCGGACACCGGGGAGCTGTTTTTT
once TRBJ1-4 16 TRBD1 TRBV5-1 CASSSGPTGGAEKLFF TGCGCCAGCAGCAGCGGACCGACAGGGGGTGCTGAAAAACTGTTTTTT
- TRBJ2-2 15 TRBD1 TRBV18 CASSPLQGATGELFF TGTGCCAGCTCACCACTACAGGGGGCCACCGGGGAGCTGTTTTTT
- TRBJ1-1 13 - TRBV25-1 CASSVSGNTEAFF TGTGCCAGCAGTGTCAGTGGGAACACTGAAGCTTTCTTT
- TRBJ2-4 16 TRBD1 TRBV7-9 CSSSSPGQLAKNIQYF TGTTCCAGCAGCTCTCCGGGACAGTTAGCCAAAAACATTCAGTACTTC
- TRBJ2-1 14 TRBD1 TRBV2 CASSEDLGTGMQFF TGTGCCAGCAGTGAAGATTTAGGGACAGGGATGCAGTTCTTC
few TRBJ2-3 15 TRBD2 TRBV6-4 CASSDSGRATDTQYF TGTGCCAGCAGTGACAGCGGGAGGGCCACAGATACGCAGTATTTT
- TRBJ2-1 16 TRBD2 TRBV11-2 CASSLEGGRAYNEQFF TGTGCCAGCAGCTTAGAGGGCGGGAGGGCCTACAATGAGCAGTTCTTC
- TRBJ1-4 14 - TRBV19 CASRPTSSNEKLFF TGTGCCAGTAGACCGACTTCGAGTAATGAAAAACTGTTTTTT
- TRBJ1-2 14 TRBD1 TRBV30 CAWSPNRGLVGYTF TGTGCCTGGAGTCCGAACAGGGGGCTCGTTGGCTACACCTTC
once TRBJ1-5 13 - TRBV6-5 CASSAGAVQPQHF TGTGCCAGCAGCGCAGGGGCCGTTCAGCCCCAGCATTTT
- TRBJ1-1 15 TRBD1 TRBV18 CASSRDRDMNTEAFF TGTGCCAGCTCAAGGGACAGAGACATGAACACTGAAGCTTTCTTT
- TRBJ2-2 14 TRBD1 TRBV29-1 CSVLPGTGTGELFF TGCAGCGTTCTACCCGGGACAGGCACCGGGGAGCTGTTTTTT
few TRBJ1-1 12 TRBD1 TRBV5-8 CASRDRDRVVFF TGTGCCAGCAGGGACCGGGACAGGGTTGTTTTCTTT
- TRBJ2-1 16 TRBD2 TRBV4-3 CASSQGLAGGYNEQFF TGCGCCAGCAGCCAGGGACTAGCGGGAGGATACAATGAGCAGTTCTTC
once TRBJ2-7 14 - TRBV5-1 CASSTSSSSYEQYF TGCGCCAGCAGCACCTCCAGTAGCTCCTACGAGCAGTACTTC
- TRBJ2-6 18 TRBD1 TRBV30 CAWSGQGAIGSGANVLTF TGTGCCTGGAGTGGGCAGGGGGCGATTGGCTCTGGGGCCAACGTCCTGACTTTC
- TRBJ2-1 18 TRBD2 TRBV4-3 CASSQDPLSSGPYNEQFF TGCGCCAGCAGCCAAGATCCTCTCTCTAGCGGACCCTACAATGAGCAGTTCTTC
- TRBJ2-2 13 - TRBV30 CAWEQGNTGELFF TGTGCCTGGGAGCAGGGGAACACCGGGGAGCTGTTTTTT
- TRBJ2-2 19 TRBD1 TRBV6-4 CASSDAPLVRTGGTGELFF TGTGCCAGCAGTGACGCTCCGTTAGTTAGGACAGGGGGCACCGGGGAGCTGTTTTTT
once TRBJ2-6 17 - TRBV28 CASSDPRGIPGANVLTF TGTGCCAGCAGTGATCCCAGGGGCATTCCTGGGGCCAACGTCCTGACTTTC
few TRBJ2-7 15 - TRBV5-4 CASSLDVGRAYEQYF TGTGCCAGCAGCTTGGACGTGGGCAGGGCTTACGAGCAGTACTTC
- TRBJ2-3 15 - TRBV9 CASSPRTSSFDTQYF TGTGCCAGCAGCCCTCGGACAAGCTCTTTTGATACGCAGTATTTT
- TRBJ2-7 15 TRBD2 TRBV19 CASSLRAGESYEQYF TGTGCCAGTAGCCTTAGGGCGGGAGAGTCCTACGAGCAGTACTTC
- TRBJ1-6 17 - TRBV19 CASSISSGGTGNSPLHF TGTGCCAGTAGTATTAGTTCCGGAGGGACCGGTAATTCACCCCTCCACTTT
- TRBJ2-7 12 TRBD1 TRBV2 CASDRGSYEQYF TGTGCCAGTGACAGGGGTTCCTACGAGCAGTACTTC
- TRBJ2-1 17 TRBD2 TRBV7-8 CASSRMGAGVGSDEQFF TGTGCCAGCAGTCGGATGGGAGCGGGAGTGGGGTCGGATGAGCAGTTCTTC
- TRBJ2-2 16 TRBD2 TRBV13 CASSLFGTSDPGELFF TGTGCCAGCAGCCTATTCGGGACTAGCGATCCCGGGGAGCTGTTTTTT
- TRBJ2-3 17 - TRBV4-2 CASSRPLSGGSTDTQYF TGTGCCAGCAGCCGCCCCCTAAGCGGAGGGAGCACAGATACGCAGTATTTT
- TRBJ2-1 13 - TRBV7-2 CASSNYQGNEQFF TGTGCCAGCAGCAATTACCAGGGGAATGAGCAGTTCTTC
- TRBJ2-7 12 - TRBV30 CAWSQALGEQYF TGTGCCTGGAGTCAGGCGTTAGGCGAGCAGTACTTC
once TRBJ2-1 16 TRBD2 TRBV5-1 CASSPALAGGGNEQFF TGCGCCAGCAGCCCCGCCCTAGCGGGAGGTGGTAATGAGCAGTTCTTC